This entry features one TCR beta chain sequence. The target antigen is unknown. V was trimmed by 3 bases and J by 6 bases, leaving 5 bases between them. CDR1 is SEHNR, CDR2 FQNEAQ, per germline (reference sequence). CDR3 length: 11 residues. The data originate from a study of cytomegalovirus exposure and HLA in healthy donors. The table came from immunoSEQ multiplex PCR; TCRdb's copy has only in-frame clones and leaves some out. Of some 150,000 clones listed, approximately 90% are singletons. Study findings and constraints: Researchers reported that a few CMV-associated chains were confirmed in vitro as CMV antigen-specific. In the 120 validation repertoires, approximately 94% of cluster scores exceeded 0, per a later analysis. Investigators reported 150 to 200 TCR beta chains as tied to cytomegalovirus.

The TCR was taken from a man aged 18-30 years in good health and CMV-seropositive. Sequencing used PBMCs. V is TRBV7-9 and J is TRBJ1-1; D is unclear. CDR3 loop: CASSFYSEAFF. For the CDR3, the DNA is TGTGCCAGCAGCTTCTATTCTGAAGCTTTCTTT.